Included here is one TCR beta chain sequence, with context. Its antigen is unknown. Some clones are missing from TCRdb's copy, which holds only in-frame ones; the method was immunoSEQ multiplex PCR. The table has about 35,000 clones, approximately 90% seen once. The V gene's germline CDR1 is KGHSH and CDR2 LQKENI. Trimming removed 5 bases at V and 0 bases at J, with 13 bases between. The CDR3 runs 15 residues. This specimen comes from a study of PD-1 blockade in classical Hodgkin lymphoma. Study observations and caveats: A significant rise in TCR diversity was seen by C4D1 for CD4+ cells but not for CD8+ cells. For complete responders, baseline diversity was comparable to that of newly diagnosed patients.

Every one of the patients relapsed after autologous stem cell transplantation (brentuximab vedotin exposure was variable). CD4+ T cells were purified from thawed PBMCs by negative selection. Material: CD4+ T cells from blood, obtained at baseline. This receptor was obtained from a human donor with classical Hodgkin lymphoma. V and J are TRBV18 and TRBJ1-1, with unresolved D. CDR3 loop: CASSSLRALNTEAFF. The CDR3 bases are TGTGCCAGCTCATCCCTACGGGCCCTGAACACTGAAGCTTTCTTT.